Reported below is one T cell receptor beta chain. Its antigen is as yet unknown. The germline V and J ends were trimmed by 0 bases and 3 bases, with 9 bases remaining between them. There are 14 residues in the CDR3. Germline loops: CDR1 MNHEY, CDR2 SVGAGI. This specimen belongs to a study of Graves' ophthalmopathy and Graves' hyperthyroidism. RNA transcripts served as template for amplifying TCR beta CDR3 sequences. A first-round RT-PCR used HTBI primers, followed by a second-round multiplex PCR. MiXCR, applied by TCRdb to the multiplex PCR reads, yields one record per CDR3 protein. The sample lists some 410,000 distinct CDR3 sequences, over 20% occurring once. Overall study results and limits: Most expanded clonotypes from thyroid (those above 0.001 frequency) were also found in blood.

The chain is built from TRBV6-5 and TRBJ2-7; TRBD1 might be the D (5 bases). The sample was peripheral blood. This receptor was identified in a woman younger than 35 with stable Graves' hyperthyroidism. In DNA, the CDR3 is TGTGCCAGCAGTTACTCGAGACAGCACTACGAGCAGTACTTC. It yields the protein CASSYSRQHYEQYF.